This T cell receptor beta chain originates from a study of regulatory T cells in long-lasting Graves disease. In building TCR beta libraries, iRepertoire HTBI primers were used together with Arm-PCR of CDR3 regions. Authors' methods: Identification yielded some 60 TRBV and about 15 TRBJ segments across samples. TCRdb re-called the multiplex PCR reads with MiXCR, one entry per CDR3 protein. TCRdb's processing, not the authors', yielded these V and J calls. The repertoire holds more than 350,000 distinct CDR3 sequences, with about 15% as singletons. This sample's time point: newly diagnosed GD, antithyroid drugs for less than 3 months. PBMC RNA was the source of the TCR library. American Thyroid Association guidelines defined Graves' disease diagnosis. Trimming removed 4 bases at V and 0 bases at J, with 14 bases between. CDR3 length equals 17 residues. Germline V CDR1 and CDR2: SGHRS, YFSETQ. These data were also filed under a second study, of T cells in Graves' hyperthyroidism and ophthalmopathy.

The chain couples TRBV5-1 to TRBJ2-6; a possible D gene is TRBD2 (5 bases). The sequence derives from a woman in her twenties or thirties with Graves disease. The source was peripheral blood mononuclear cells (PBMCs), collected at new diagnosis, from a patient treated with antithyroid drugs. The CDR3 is CASSMPGKNSGANVLTF. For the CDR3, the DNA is TGCGCCAGCAGCATGCCCGGGAAAAACTCTGGGGCCAACGTCCTGACTTTC.